Listed below are T cell receptor beta chains from one sample, sequenced in a study of T cell changes during pregnancy in multiple sclerosis. TCRdb keeps only in-frame clones here, not all; method: immunoSEQ multiplex PCR. In the table there are about 68,000 clones, approximately 90% of which are singletons. The specimen was peripheral blood, collected in the third trimester of pregnancy. These receptors all stem from a female donor with multiple sclerosis, enrolled in a pregnancy study. CDR3s leave out the opening cysteine and the closing phenylalanine or tryptophan.

TRBJ1-1 | TRBV6-5 | ASSPGFSGAEAF
TRBJ2-1 | TRBV7-8 | ASSFIRGTGGNNEQF
TRBJ1-1 | TRBV4-3 | ASSQEGGWTEAF
TRBJ1-5 | TRBV7-2 | ASSLRGVGWNQPQH
TRBJ1-3 | TRBV7-2 | ASSLDGGLSGNTIY
TRBJ2-2 | TRBV19 | ASSFGLASSGELF
- | TRBV6-5 | ASSNYRGSYEQY
TRBJ1-4 | TRBV6-5 | ASSYSGGQSNEKLF
TRBJ1-2 | TRBV7-2 | ASSSQGNYGYT
TRBJ2-3 | TRBV5-1 | ASSRGQSTDTQY
TRBJ2-3 | TRBV7-2 | ASSPRGLAYDTDTQY
TRBJ2-5 | TRBV19 | ASSFGTSVETQY
TRBJ2-2 | TRBV12-5 | ASGSPAGGPGELF
TRBJ1-6 | TRBV4-2 | ASSQATKGQGVDSPLH
TRBJ2-1 | TRBV19 | ASSMKSVSHNEQF
TRBJ2-2 | TRBV5-4 | ASSVDRSNTGELF
TRBJ2-7 | TRBV7-2 | ASSRTSGNEQY
TRBJ2-7 | TRBV7-3 | ASSPGQLSYEQY
TRBJ1-1 | TRBV9 | ASSVVFQGGTEAF
TRBJ2-6 | TRBV5-4 | ASSLDRGLLSGANVLT
TRBJ2-1 | TRBV19 | ASSTGQFLGNEQF
TRBJ2-1 | TRBV14 | ASSPTDSPRPYNEQF
TRBJ2-1 | TRBV19 | ASTRRDRGPLDEQF
TRBJ1-3 | TRBV4-1 | ASSQDYSQGNTIY
TRBJ2-2 | TRBV19 | ASSNGPSGRTGELF
TRBJ1-4 | TRBV30 | AWRRKGGFNEKLF
TRBJ1-4 | TRBV6-1 | ASSWTADEKLF
TRBJ1-6 | TRBV4-3 | ASSRQSFQGVYNSPLH
TRBJ2-3 | TRBV5-1 | ASSLILSDTQY
TRBJ2-7 | TRBV7-6 | ASSLLLRELY
TRBJ1-4 | TRBV7-2 | ASGEGATNEKLF
TRBJ1-4 | TRBV13 | ASSRWGGTGKLF
TRBJ2-7 | TRBV6-6 | ASRMTDRSSYEQY
TRBJ2-3 | TRBV5-1 | ASSLGGVQDTQY
TRBJ2-7 | TRBV19 | ASSPFRSGRGTSYEQY
TRBJ2-2 | TRBV30 | AWTTPGTGGELF
TRBJ1-1 | TRBV27 | ASSPTGGEAF
TRBJ2-5 | TRBV5-4 | ASSLGAGGGRETQY
TRBJ2-1 | TRBV13 | ASSAPRTFEQF
TRBJ2-1 | TRBV7-8 | ASSRAPRGLAGVGGEQF
TRBJ2-1 | TRBV7-3 | ASSTRLAGYNEQF
TRBJ1-2 | TRBV19 | ASKEWEGRQGGYT
TRBJ1-2 | TRBV7-6 | ASSPGQDTYYGYT
TRBJ2-7 | TRBV7-9 | ASSLDGTHYEQY
TRBJ1-2 | TRBV7-9 | ASSFGLNYGYT
TRBJ1-1 | TRBV7-6 | ASSLGGGTEAF
TRBJ1-2 | TRBV19 | ASSTRATVEGYGYT
TRBJ2-5 | TRBV9 | ASSVPASGAETQY
TRBJ1-2 | TRBV21-1 | ASRLPDRVEFGYT
TRBJ2-7 | TRBV18 | ASSPPGQGGSEQY
TRBJ2-5 | TRBV5-4 | ASSRKGTGGQETQY
TRBJ1-1 | TRBV5-5 | ASSSTGNTEAF
TRBJ2-5 | TRBV18 | ASSLPTELGETQY
TRBJ1-6 | TRBV7-9 | ASSSRQGPIDSPLH
TRBJ2-3 | TRBV29-1 | SVEKGGDTQY
TRBJ2-3 | TRBV18 | ASSPAGGTDTQY
TRBJ1-1 | TRBV18 | ASSTTGIEAF